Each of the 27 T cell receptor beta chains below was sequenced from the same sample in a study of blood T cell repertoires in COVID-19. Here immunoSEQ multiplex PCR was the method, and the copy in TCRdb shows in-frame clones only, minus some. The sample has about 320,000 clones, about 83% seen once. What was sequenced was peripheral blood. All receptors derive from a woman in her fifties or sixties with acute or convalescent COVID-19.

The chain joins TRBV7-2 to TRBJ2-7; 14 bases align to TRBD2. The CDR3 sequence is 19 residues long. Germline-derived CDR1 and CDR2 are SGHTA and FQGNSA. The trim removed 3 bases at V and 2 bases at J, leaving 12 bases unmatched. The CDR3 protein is CASSFHWTSGRTIPYEQYF. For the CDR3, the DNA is TGTGCCAGCAGCTTCCATTGGACTAGCGGGAGGACCATTCCCTACGAGCAGTACTTC.

The CDR3, as DNA: TGTGCCGGATTGGGAGGGATCACTGAAGCTTTCTTT. Its translation: CAGLGGITEAFF. The V gene is TRBV30, the J gene TRBJ1-1; D gene unclear. V lost 8 bases to trimming and J lost 4 bases, with 14 bases between them. Looked up from germline, CDR1 is GTSNPN and CDR2 is SVGIG (reference sequence). The CDR3 covers 12 residues. Based on the CDR3 plus reference TRBV30 and TRBJ1-1, the full variable domain is SQTIHQWPATLVQPVGSPLSLECTVEGTSNPNLYWYRQAAGRGLQLLFYSVGIGQISSEVPQNLSASRPQDRQFILSSKKLLLSDSGFYLCAGLGGITEAFFGQGTRLTVV.

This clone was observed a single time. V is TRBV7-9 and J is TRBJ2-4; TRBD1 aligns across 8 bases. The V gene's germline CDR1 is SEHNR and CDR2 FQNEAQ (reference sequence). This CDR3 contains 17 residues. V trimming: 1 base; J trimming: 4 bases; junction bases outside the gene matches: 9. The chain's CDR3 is CASSLDLRQGTKNIQYF. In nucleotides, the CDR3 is TGTGCCAGCAGCTTAGATTTAAGACAGGGGACAAAAAACATTCAGTACTTC.

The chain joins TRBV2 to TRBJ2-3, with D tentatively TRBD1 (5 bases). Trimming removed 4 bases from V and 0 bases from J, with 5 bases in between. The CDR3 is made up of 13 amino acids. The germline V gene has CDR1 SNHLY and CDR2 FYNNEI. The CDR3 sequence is CASSGQSTDTQYF. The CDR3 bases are TGTGCCAGCAGTGGACAGAGCACAGATACGCAGTATTTT.

As DNA, the CDR3 is TGTGCCAGCAGCGCCTTGACGGGAGGGGATGAGCAGTTCTTC. It translates to CASSALTGGDEQFF. The rearrangement joins TRBV5-4 to TRBJ2-1; 8 bases map to TRBD2. The J segment lost 8 bases and the V segment lost 4 bases, leaving 8 bases of the junction unmatched. The CDR3 extends over 14 amino acids. CDR1 is SGHNT and CDR2 is YYREEE in the germline V gene (reference sequence).

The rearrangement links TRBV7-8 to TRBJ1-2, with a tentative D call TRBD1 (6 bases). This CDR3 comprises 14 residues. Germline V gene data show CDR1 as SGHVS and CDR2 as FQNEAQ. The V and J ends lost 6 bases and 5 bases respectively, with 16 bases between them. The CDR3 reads CASSPGQTRYGYTF. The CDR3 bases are TGTGCCAGCAGTCCAGGACAGACCCGTTATGGCTACACCTTC.

The chain's CDR3 is CASSLTSGTYEQYF. The CDR3, as DNA: TGTGCCAGCAGCTTGACTAGCGGTACCTACGAGCAGTACTTC. This sequence joins TRBV5-6 and TRBJ2-7; 8 bases align to TRBD2. The germline CDR1 and CDR2 sequences are SGHDT and YYEEEE. This CDR3 is built from 14 residues. V shed 1 base and J 2 bases; nucleotides not matched to a gene: 2.

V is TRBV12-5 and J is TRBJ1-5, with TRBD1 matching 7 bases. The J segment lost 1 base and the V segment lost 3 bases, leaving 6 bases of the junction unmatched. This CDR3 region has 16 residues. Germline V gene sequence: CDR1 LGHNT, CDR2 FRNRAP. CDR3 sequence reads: CASGLWDRISNQPQHF. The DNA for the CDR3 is TGTGCTAGTGGTTTATGGGACAGAATCAGCAATCAGCCCCAGCATTTT.

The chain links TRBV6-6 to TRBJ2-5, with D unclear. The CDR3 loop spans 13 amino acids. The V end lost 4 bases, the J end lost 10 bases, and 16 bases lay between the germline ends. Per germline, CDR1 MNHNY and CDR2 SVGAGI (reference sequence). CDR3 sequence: CASSLWRGEDQYF. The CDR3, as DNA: TGTGCCAGCAGTTTATGGCGAGGTGAGGACCAGTACTTC.

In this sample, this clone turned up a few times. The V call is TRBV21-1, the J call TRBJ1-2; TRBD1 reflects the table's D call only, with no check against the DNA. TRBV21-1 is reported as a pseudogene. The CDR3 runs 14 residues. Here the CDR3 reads CASSSGQGWYGYTF. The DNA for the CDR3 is TGTGCCAGCAGCTCCGGACAGGGATGGTATGGCTACACCTTC.

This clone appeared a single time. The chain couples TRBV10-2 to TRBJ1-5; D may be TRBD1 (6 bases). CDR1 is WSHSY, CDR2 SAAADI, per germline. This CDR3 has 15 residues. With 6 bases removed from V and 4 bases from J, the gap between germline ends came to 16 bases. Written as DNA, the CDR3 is TGCGCCAGCAGGGAAGGCCAGGGGAGAAATCAGCCCCAGCATTTT. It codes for CASREGQGRNQPQHF.

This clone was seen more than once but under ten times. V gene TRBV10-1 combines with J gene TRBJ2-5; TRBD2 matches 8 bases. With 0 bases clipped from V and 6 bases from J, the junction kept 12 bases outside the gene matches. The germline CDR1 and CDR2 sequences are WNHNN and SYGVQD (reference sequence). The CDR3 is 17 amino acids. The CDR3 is CASSESLGGRTLKTQYF. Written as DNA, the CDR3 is TGCGCCAGCAGTGAGTCGCTGGGCGGGAGGACGTTGAAGACCCAGTACTTC.

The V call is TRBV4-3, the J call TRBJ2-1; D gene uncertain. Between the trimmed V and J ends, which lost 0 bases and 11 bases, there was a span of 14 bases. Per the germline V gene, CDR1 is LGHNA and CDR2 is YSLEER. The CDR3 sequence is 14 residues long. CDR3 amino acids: CASSQDIPGPKQFF. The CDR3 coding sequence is TGCGCCAGCAGCCAAGATATCCCCGGTCCCAAGCAGTTCTTC.

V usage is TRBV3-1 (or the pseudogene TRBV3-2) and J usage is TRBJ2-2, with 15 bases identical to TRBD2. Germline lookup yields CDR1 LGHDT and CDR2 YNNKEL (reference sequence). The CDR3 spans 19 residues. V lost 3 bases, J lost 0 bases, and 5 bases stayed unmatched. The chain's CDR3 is CASSHQGLAGGSNTGELFF. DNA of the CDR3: TGTGCCAGCAGCCACCAGGGACTAGCGGGGGGTTCGAACACCGGGGAGCTGTTTTTT.

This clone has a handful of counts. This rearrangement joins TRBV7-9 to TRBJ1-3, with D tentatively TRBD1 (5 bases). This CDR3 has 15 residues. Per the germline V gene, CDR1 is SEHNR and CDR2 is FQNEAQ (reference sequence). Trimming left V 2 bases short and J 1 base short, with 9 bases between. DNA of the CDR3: TGTGCCAGCAGCTTATTATCAGGGTCTGGAAACACCATATATTTT. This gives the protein CASSLLSGSGNTIYF.

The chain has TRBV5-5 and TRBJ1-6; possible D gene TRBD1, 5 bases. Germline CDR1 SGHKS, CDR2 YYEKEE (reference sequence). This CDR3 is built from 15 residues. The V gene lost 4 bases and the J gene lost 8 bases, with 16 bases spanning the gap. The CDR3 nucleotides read TGTGCCAGCAGCCTCATAGGGCAGGGTGATTCACCCCTCCACTTT. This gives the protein CASSLIGQGDSPLHF.

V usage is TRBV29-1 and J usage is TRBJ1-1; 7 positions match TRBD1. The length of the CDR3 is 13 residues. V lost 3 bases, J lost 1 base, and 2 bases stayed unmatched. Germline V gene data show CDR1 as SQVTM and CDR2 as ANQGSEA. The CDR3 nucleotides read TGCAGCGTTGACCGGGACAGGAACACTGAAGCTTTCTTT. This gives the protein CSVDRDRNTEAFF.

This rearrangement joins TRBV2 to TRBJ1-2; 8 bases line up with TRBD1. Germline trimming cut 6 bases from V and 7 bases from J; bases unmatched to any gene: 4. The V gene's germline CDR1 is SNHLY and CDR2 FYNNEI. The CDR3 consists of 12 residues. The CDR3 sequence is CASRTGASGYTF. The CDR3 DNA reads TGTGCCAGCAGGACAGGGGCAAGTGGCTACACCTTC. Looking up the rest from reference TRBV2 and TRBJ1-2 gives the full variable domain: EPEVTQTPSHQVTQMGQEVILRCVPISNHLYFYWYRQILGQKVEFLVSFYNNEISEKSEIFDDQFSVERPDGSNFTLKIRSTKLEDSAMYFCASRTGASGYTFGSGTRLTVV.

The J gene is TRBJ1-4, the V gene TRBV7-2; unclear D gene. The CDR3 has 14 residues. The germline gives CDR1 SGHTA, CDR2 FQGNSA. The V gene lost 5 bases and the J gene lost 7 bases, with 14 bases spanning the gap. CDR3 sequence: CASSLYEVSEKLFF. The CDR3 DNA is TGTGCCAGCAGCCTATATGAAGTGAGTGAAAAACTGTTTTTT. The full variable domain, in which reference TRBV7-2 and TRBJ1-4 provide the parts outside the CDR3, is GAGVSQSPSNKVTEKGKDVELRCDPISGHTALYWYRQSLGQGLEFLIYFQGNSAPDKSGLPSDRFSAERTGGSVSTLTIQRTQQEDSAVYLCASSLYEVSEKLFFGSGTQLSVL.

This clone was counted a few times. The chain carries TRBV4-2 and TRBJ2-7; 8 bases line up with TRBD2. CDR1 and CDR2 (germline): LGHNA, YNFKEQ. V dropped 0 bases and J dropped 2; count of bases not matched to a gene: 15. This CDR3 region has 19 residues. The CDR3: CASSQDTGGHTTFAYEQYV. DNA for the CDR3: TGTGCCAGCAGCCAAGATACGGGGGGGCATACGACGTTTGCCTACGAGCAGTACGTC.

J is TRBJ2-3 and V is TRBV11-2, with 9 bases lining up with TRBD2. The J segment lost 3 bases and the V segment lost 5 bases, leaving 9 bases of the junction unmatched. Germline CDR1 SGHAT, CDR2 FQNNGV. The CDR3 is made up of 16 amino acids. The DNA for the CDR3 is TGTGCCAGCAGCCCCCTGGCTAGCGGGAATACAGATACGCAGTATTTT. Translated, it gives CASSPLASGNTDTQYF.

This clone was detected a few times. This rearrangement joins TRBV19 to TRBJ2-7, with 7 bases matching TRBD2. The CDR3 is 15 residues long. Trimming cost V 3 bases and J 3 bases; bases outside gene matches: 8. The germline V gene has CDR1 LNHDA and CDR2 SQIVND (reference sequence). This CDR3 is CASSMGREALYEQYF. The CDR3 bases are TGTGCCAGTAGTATGGGTCGGGAGGCCCTCTACGAGCAGTACTTC.

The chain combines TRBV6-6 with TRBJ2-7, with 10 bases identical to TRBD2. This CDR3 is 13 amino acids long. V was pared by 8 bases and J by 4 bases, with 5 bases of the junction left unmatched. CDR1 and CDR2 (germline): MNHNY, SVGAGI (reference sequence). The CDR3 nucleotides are TGTGCCAGCTCTCCTAGCGGGAGTTACGAGCAGTACTTC. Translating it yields CASSPSGSYEQYF.

The CDR3 protein is CASSLDSSGGIYF. The CDR3 DNA sequence: TGTGCCAGCAGCTTAGATAGTAGCGGGGGAATATACTTC. The chain employs TRBV7-9 and TRBJ2-4, with 9 bases that match TRBD2. V trimming: 1 base; J trimming: 16 bases; junction bases outside the gene matches: 8. This CDR3 is 13 amino acids long. Germline V gives CDR1 SEHNR, CDR2 FQNEAQ (reference sequence). Full variable domain (missing parts from reference TRBV7-9 and TRBJ2-4): DTGVSQNPRHKITKRGQNVTFRCDPISEHNRLYWYRQTLGQGPEFLTYFQNEAQLEKSRLLSDRFSAERPKGSFSTLEIQRTEQGDSAMYLCASSLDSSGGIYFGAGTRLSVL.

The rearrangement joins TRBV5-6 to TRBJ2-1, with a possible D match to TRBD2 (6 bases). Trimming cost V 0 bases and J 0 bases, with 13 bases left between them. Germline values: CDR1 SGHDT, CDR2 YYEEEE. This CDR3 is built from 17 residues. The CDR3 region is CASSLATGLSSYNEQFF. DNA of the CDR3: TGTGCCAGCAGCTTGGCCACGGGACTTAGCTCCTACAATGAGCAGTTCTTC.

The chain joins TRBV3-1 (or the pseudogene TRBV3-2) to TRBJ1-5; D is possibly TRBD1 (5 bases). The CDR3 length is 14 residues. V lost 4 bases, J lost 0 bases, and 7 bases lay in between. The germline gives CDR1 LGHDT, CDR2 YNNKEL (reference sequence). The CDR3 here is CASSLQGSNQPQHF. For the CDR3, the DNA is TGTGCCAGCAGCCTCCAGGGTAGCAATCAGCCCCAGCATTTT.

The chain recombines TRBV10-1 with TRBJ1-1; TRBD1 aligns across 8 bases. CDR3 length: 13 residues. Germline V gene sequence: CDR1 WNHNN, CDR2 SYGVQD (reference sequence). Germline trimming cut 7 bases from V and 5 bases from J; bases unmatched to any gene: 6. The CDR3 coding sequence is TGCGCCAGCACTACAACAGGGGGGACTGAAGCTTTCTTT. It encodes CASTTTGGTEAFF.